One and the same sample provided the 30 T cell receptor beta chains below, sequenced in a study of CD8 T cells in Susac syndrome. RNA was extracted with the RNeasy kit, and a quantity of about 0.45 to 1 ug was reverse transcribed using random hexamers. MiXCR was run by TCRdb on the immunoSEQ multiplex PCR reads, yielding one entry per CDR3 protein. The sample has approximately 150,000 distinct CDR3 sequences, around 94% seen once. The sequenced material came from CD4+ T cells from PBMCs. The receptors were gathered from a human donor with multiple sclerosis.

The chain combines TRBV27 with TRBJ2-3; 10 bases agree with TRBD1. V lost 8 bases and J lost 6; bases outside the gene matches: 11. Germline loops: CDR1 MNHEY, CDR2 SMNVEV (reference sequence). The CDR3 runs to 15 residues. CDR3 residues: CASGPRQGAGDTQYF. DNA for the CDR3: TGTGCCAGCGGGCCCAGACAGGGGGCAGGGGATACGCAGTATTTT.

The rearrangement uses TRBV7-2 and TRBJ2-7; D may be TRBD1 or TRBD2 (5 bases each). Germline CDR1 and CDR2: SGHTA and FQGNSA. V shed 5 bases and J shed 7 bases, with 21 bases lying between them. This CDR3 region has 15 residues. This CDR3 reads CASSGRGTGRGEQYF. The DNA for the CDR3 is TGTGCCAGCAGCGGTAGAGGGACGGGTCGGGGAGAGCAGTACTTC.

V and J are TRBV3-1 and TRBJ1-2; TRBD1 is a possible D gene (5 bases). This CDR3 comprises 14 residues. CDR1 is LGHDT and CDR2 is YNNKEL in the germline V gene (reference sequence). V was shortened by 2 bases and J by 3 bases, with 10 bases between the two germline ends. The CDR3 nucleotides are TGTGCCAGCAGCCAATTTGACAGCGACTATGGCTACACCTTC. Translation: CASSQFDSDYGYTF. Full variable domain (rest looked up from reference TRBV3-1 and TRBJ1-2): DTAVSQTPKYLVTQMGNDKSIKCEQNLGHDTMYWYKQDSKKFLKIMFSYNNKELIINETVPNRFSPKSPDKAHLNLHINSLELGDSAVYFCASSQFDSDYGYTFGSGTRLTVV.

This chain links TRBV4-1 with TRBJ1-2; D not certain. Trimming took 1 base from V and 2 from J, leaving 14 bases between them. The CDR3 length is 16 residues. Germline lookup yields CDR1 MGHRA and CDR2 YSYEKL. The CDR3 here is CASSQVSGSLNYGYTF. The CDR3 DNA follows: TGCGCCAGCAGCCAAGTTTCCGGCAGTTTAAACTATGGCTACACCTTC.

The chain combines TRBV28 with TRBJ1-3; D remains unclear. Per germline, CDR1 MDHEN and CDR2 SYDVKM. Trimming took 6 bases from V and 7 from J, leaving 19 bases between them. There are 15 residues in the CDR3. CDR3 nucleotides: TGTGCCAGCAGGCCCGTACAGCGGCTGGGGAACACCATATATTTT. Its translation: CASRPVQRLGNTIYF.

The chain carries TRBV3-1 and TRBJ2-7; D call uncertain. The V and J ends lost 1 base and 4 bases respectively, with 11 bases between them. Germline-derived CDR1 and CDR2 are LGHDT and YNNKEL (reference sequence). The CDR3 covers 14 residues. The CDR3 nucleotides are TGTGCCAGCAGCCAAGCAATTGGATTTTACGAGCAGTACTTC. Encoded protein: CASSQAIGFYEQYF.

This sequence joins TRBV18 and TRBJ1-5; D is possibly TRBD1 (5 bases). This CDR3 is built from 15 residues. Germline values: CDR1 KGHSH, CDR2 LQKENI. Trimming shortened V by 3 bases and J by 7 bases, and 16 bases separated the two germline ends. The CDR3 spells CASSPPSQGGQPQHF. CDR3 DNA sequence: TGTGCCAGCTCACCCCCTTCTCAGGGAGGACAGCCCCAGCATTTT.

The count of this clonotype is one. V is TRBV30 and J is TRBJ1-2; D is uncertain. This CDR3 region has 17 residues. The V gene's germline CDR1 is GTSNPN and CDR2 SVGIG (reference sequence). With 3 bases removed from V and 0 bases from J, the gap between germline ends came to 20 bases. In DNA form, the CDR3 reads TGTGCCTGGAGGCGTCCGGGTCTCGACCCCTCTAACTATGGCTACACCTTC. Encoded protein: CAWRRPGLDPSNYGYTF.

The CDR3 bases are TGTGCCAGCAGACTCTCTACTACTAGCGAGCAGTACTTC. The encoded protein is CASRLSTTSEQYF. The gene calls are TRBV6-5 and TRBJ2-7; maybe TRBD2 (5 bases). The V end lost 6 bases, the J end lost 6 bases, and 15 bases lay between the germline ends. The germline V gene encodes CDR1 MNHEY and CDR2 SVGAGI. The CDR3 has 13 residues.

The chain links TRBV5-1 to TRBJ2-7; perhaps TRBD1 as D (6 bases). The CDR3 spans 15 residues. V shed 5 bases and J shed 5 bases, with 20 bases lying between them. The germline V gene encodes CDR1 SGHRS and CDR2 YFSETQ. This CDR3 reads CASSHTRGRADEQYF. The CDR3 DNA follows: TGCGCCAGCAGTCATACCAGGGGCAGGGCTGACGAGCAGTACTTC.

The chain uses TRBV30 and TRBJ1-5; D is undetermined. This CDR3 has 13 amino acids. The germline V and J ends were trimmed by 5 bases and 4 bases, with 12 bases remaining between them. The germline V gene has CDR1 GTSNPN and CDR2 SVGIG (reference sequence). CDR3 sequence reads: CAWGRTGNQPQHF. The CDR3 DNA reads TGTGCCTGGGGAAGGACGGGAAATCAGCCCCAGCATTTT.

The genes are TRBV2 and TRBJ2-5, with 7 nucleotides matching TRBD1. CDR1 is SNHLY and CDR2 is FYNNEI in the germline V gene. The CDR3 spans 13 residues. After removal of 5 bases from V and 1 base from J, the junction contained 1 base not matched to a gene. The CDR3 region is CASSRDSQETQYF. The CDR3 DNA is TGTGCCAGCAGTCGGGACAGCCAAGAGACCCAGTACTTC.

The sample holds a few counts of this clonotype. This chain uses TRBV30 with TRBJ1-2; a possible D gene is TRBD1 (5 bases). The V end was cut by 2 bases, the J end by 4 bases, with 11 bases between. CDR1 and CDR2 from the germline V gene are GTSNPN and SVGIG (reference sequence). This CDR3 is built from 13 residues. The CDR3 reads CAWSRQGGYGYTF. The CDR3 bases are TGTGCCTGGAGTCGGCAGGGTGGCTATGGCTACACCTTC.

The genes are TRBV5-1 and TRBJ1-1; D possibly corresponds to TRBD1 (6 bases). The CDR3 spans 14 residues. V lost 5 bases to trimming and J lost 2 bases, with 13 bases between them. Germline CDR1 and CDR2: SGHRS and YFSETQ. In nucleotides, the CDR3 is TGCGCCAGCAGTAGTTCAGGGGATAACACTGAAGCTTTCTTT. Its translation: CASSSSGDNTEAFF.

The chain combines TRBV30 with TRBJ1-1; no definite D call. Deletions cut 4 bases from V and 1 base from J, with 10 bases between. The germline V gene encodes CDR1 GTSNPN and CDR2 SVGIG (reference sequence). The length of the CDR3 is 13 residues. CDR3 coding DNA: TGTGCCTGGAAAGGGCAAGCGAACACTGAAGCTTTCTTT. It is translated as CAWKGQANTEAFF. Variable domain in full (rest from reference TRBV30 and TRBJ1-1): SQTIHQWPATLVQPVGSPLSLECTVEGTSNPNLYWYRQAAGRGLQLLFYSVGIGQISSEVPQNLSASRPQDRQFILSSKKLLLSDSGFYLCAWKGQANTEAFFGQGTRLTVV.

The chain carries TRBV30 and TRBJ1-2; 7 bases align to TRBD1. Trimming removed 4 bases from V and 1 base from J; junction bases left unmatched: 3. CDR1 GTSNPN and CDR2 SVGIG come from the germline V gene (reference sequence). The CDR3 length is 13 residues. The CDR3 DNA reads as TGTGCCTGGAACAGGGGAGGTAACTATGGCTACACCTTC. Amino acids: CAWNRGGNYGYTF.

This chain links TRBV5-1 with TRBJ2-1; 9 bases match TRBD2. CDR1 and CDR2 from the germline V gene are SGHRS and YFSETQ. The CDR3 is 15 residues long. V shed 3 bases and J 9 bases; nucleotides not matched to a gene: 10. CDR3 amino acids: CASSSGGLAAGEQFF. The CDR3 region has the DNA TGCGCCAGCAGCTCTGGGGGACTAGCAGCCGGTGAGCAGTTCTTC.

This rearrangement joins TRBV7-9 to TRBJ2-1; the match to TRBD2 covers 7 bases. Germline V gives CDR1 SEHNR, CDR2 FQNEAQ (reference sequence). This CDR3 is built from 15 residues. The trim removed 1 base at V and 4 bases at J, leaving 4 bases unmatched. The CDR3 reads CASSLGGRVYNEQFF. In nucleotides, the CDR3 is TGTGCCAGCAGCTTAGGCGGGAGAGTTTACAATGAGCAGTTCTTC.

CDR3 nucleotides: TGTGCCAGCGATGTTCGATACAATGAGCAGTTCTTC. This translates into CASDVRYNEQFF. This chain joins TRBV6-1 and TRBJ2-1; the D is unclear. Germline V lookup: CDR1 MNHNS, CDR2 SASEGT. The CDR3 runs to 12 residues. V lost 8 bases and J lost 4, with 9 bases in between.

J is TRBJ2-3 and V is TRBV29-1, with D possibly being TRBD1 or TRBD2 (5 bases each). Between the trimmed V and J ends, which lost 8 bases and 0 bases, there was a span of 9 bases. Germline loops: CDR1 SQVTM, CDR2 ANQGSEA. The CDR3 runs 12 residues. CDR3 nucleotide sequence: TGCAGCAAACGGGACAGCACAGATACGCAGTATTTT. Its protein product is CSKRDSTDTQYF.

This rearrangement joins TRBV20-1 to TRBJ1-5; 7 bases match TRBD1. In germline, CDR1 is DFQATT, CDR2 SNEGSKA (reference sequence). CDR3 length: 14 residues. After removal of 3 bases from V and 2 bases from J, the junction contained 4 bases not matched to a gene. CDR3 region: CSASRGRGNQPQHF. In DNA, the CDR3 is TGCAGTGCTAGTAGGGGGCGAGGCAATCAGCCCCAGCATTTT.

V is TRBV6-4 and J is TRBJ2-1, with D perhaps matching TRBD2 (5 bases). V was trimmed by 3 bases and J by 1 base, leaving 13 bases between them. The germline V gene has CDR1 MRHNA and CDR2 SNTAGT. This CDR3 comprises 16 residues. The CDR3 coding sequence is TGTGCCAGCAGTGAGGGAGCGGAGGCTTCCTACAATGAGCAGTTCTTC. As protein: CASSEGAEASYNEQFF.

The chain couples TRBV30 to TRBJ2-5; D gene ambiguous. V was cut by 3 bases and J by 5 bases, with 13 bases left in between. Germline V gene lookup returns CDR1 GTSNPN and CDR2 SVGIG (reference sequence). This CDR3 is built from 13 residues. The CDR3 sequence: CAWSVAGAETQYF. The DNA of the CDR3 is TGTGCCTGGAGCGTGGCAGGCGCCGAGACCCAGTACTTC.

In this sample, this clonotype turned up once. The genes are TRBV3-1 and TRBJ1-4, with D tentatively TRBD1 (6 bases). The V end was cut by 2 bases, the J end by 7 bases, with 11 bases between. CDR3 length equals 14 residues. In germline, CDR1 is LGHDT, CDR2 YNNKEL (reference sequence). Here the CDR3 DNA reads TGTGCCAGCAGCCAAAAGGGGGTCATTGAAAAACTGTTTTTT. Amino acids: CASSQKGVIEKLFF.

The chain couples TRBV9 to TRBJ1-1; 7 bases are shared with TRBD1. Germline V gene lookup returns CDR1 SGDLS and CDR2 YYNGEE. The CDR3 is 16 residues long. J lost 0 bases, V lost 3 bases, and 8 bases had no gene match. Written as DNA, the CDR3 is TGTGCCAGCAGCGCTTGGACAGGCAGAGTGAACACTGAAGCTTTCTTT. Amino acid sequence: CASSAWTGRVNTEAFF.

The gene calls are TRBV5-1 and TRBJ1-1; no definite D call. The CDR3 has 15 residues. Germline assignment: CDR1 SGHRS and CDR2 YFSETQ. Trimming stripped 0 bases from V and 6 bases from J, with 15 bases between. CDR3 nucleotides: TGCGCCAGCAGCTTGGGGTCTGGATGGAGGGCTGAAGCTTTCTTT. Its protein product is CASSLGSGWRAEAFF.

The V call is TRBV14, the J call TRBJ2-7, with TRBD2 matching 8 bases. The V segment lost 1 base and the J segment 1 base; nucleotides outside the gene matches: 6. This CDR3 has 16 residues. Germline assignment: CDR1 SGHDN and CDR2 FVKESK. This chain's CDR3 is CASSQVTGGPSYEQYF. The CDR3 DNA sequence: TGTGCCAGCAGCCAAGTAACGGGAGGGCCTTCCTACGAGCAGTACTTC.

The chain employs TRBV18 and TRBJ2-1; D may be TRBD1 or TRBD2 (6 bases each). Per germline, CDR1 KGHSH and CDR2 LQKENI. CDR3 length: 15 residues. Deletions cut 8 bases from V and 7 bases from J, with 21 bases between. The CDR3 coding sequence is TGTGCCAGCGCCCAAGTGGCGGGACAAGGAAATGAGCAGTTCTTC. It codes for CASAQVAGQGNEQFF.

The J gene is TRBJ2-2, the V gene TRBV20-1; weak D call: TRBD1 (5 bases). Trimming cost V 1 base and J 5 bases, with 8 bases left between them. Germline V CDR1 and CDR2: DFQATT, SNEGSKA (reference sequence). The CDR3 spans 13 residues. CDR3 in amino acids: CSARGPGTGELFF. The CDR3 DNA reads TGCAGTGCTAGAGGACCAGGGACCGGGGAGCTGTTTTTT.

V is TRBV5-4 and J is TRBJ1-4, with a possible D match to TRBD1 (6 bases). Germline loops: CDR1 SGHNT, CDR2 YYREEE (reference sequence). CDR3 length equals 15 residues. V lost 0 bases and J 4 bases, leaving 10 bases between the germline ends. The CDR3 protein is CASSLDRDNNEKLFF. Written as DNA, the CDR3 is TGTGCCAGCAGCTTGGACCGGGACAATAATGAAAAACTGTTTTTT.